Listed below are T cell receptor beta chains from one sample, sequenced in a study of tumor and adjacent non-tumor tissue in lung cancer. MiXCR, applied by TCRdb to the multiplex PCR reads, yields one record per CDR3 protein. The sample has 75,000 to 100,000 distinct CDR3 sequences, roughly 66% seen once. The sequenced sample consisted of lung tumor tissue. Every receptor here comes from a man in his 60s with non-small cell lung cancer. Both conserved end residues are part of each CDR3. The order of the fields is V gene, D gene, CDR3 protein. The D gene is left open where the match is weak.

>TRBV11-3|TRBD2
CASRRASGSSHEQCF
>TRBV29-1|.
CSIEGKHGSYNEQFF
>TRBV7-2|TRBD2
CASSLVAAGGAYEQYF
>TRBV11-2|TRBD2
CASSRSGRPFEDTQYF
>TRBV5-5|TRBD2
CASSPGLAGGYNEQFF
>TRBV29-1|.
CSVVLVGGPDTQYF
>TRBV7-8|.
CASSPDPDLPNYEQYF
>TRBV5-1|.
CASSHDIGETYEQYF
>TRBV4-1|.
CTSSQDQGSNQPQYF
>TRBV20-1|.
CSVPATNTEAFF
>TRBV5-6|.
CASSLWHGSNTEAFF
>TRBV11-2|TRBD1
CASSYRGPAEKLFF
>TRBV10-3|.
CAIKTESRDTQYF
>TRBV2|.
CASSDRGAGWTYEQYF
>TRBV29-1|.
CSVRRRGPYEQYF
>TRBV10-3|TRBD1
CAISEGGQDYGYTF
>TRBV28|.
CASSLSASGANVLTF
>TRBV11-1|.
CASSLRSTDGGYEQCF
>TRBV12-3/TRBV12-4|.
CASSATDSNQPQHF
>TRBV5-1|.
CASSLGAVSTDTQYF
>TRBV12-3/TRBV12-4|TRBD2
CASRLAGGRRYNEHFF
>TRBV14|.
CASSYRWQNNGELFF
>TRBV11-2|TRBD1
CASSKDRRDAFF
>TRBV11-3|.
CASSPRRGVGRETQYF
>TRBV30|.
CAWSLASSGANVLTF
>TRBV4-1|.
CVSSQAPTWDYEQYF
>TRBV6-6|.
CDSSKTRTAGPFSYPYEQYF
>TRBV11-3|.
CASQRLARVNELFF
>TRBV5-3|.
CAGTEQGRGETQYF
>TRBV6-5|.
CASSPGVQGYGYTF
>TRBV20-1|.
CSARGYGHNTEAIF
>TRBV11-2|.
CTNSHPRRSSYNEQFF
>TRBV28|TRBD2
CASNSPGDSGRDTQYF
>TRBV29-1|.
CSVEAGGHVDTQYF
>TRBV12-3/TRBV12-4|.
CASSLGQSQPQNF
>TRBV4-1|.
CASSQAKEHNEQFF
>TRBV7-9|TRBD1
CASNPTGGSGNTIYF
>TRBV6-2/TRBV6-3|.
CASTYLDRGYQSQHF
>TRBV6-5|.
CASNYSGGSEISNEQFF
>TRBV29-1|.
CSVPRGSYNEQFF
>TRBV21-1|.
CASSKDKTGSSGNTIYF